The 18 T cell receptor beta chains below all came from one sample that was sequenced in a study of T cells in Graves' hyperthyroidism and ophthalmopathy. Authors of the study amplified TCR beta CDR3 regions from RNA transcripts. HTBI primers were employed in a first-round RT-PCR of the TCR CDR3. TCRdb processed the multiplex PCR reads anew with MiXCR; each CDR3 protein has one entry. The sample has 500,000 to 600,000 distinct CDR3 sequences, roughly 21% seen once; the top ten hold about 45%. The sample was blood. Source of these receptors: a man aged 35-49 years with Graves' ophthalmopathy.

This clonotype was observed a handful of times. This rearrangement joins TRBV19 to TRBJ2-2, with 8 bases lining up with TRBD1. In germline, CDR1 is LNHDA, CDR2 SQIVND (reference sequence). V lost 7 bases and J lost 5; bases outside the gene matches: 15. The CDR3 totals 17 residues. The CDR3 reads CASTTLIRTGNTGELFF. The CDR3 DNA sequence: TGTGCCAGTACGACTCTTATCCGGACAGGGAATACCGGGGAGCTGTTTTTT.

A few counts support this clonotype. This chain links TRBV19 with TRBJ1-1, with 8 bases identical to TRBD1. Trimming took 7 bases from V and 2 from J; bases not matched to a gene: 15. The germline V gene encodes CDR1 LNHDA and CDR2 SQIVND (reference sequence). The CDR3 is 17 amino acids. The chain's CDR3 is CASTMGGTGFRNTEAFF. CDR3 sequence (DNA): TGTGCCAGTACCATGGGGGGGACAGGTTTTCGCAACACTGAAGCTTTCTTT.

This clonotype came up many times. CDR3 in DNA: TGTGCCAGCAAGTCGGCAGGGGGCAATCAGCCCCAGCATTTT. Residues: CASKSAGGNQPQHF. The chain is built from TRBV28 and TRBJ1-5, with D maybe TRBD1 (6 bases). CDR3 length equals 14 residues. V shed 7 bases and J shed 2 bases, with 12 bases lying between them. Germline V CDR1 and CDR2: MDHEN, SYDVKM.

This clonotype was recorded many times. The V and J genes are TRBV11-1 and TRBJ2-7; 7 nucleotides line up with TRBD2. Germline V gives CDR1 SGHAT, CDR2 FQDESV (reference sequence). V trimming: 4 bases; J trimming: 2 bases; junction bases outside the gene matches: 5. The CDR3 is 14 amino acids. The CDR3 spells CASSSPGGTYEQYF. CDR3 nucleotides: TGTGCCAGCAGCTCCCCGGGGGGTACCTACGAGCAGTACTTC.

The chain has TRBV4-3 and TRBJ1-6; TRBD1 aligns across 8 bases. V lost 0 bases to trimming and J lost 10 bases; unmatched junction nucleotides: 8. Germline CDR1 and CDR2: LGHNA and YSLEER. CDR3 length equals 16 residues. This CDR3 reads CASSQDGGRGPSPLHF. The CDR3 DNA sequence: TGCGCCAGCAGCCAAGATGGTGGCAGGGGGCCATCACCCCTCCACTTT.

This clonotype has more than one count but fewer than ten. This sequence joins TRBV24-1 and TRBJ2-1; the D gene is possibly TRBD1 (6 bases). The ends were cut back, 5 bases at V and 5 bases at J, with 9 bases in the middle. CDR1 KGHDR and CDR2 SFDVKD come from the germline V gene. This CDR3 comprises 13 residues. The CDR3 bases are TGTGCCACCAGTGGTACAGGGAACAATGAGCAGTTCTTC. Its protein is CATSGTGNNEQFF.

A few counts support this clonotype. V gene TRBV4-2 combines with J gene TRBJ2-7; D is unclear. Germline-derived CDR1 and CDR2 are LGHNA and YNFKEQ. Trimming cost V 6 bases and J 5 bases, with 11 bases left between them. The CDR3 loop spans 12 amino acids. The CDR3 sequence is CASRRQANEQYF. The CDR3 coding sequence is TGTGCCAGCAGAAGACAAGCTAACGAGCAGTACTTC.

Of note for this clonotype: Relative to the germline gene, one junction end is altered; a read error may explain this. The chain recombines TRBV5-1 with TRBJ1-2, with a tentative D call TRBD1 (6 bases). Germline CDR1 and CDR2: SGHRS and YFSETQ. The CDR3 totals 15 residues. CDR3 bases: TGTGCCAGCCGCTCCGGACAGTACGCCTTATATGGCTACACCTTC. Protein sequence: CASRSGQYALYGYTF.

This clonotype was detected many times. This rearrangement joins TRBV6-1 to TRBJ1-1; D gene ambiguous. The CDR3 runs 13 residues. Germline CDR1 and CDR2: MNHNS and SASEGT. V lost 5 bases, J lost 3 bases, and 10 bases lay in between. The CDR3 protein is CASSTLRDTEAFF. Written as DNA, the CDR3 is TGTGCCAGCAGTACACTTAGGGACACTGAAGCTTTCTTT.

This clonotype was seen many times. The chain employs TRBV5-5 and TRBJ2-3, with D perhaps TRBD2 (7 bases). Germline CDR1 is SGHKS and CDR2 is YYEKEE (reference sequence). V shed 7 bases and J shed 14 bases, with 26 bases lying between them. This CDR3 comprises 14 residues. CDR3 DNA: TGTGCCAGCCTCCCGGAGGTAGCGGGCCGAGGGGGGTATTTT. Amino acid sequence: CASLPEVAGRGGYF. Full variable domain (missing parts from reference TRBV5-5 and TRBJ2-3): DAGVTQSPTHLIKTRGQQVTLRCSPISGHKSVSWYQQVLGQGPQFIFQYYEKEERGRGNFPDRFSARQFPNYSSELNVNALLLGDSALYLCASLPEVAGRGGYFGPGTRLTVL.

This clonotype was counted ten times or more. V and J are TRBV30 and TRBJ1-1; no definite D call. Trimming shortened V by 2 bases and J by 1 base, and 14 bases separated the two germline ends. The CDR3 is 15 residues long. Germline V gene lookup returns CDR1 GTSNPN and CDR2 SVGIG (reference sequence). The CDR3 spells CAWSKGVLKNTEAFF. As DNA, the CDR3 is TGTGCCTGGAGTAAGGGAGTCCTTAAGAACACTGAAGCTTTCTTT.

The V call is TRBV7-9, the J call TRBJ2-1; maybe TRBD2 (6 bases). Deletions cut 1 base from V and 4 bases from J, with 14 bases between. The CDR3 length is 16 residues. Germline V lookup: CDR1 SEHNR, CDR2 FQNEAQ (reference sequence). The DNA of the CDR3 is TGTGCCAGCAGCTTAGACCACGGGAGAAGGTACAATGAGCAGTTCTTC. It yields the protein CASSLDHGRRYNEQFF.

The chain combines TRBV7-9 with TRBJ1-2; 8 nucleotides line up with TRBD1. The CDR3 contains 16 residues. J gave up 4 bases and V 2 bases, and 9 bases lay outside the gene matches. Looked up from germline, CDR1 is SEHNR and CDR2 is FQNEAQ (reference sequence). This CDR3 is CASSLSGRGRTYGYTF. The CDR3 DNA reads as TGTGCCAGCAGCTTATCGGGCAGGGGGCGCACCTATGGCTACACCTTC.

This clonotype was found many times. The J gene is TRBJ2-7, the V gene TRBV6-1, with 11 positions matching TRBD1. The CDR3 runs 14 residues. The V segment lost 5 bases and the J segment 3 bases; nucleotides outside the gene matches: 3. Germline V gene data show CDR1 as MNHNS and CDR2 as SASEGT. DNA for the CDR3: TGTGCCAGCAGTTACGGGACAGGGGGCTACGAGCAGTACTTC. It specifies CASSYGTGGYEQYF.

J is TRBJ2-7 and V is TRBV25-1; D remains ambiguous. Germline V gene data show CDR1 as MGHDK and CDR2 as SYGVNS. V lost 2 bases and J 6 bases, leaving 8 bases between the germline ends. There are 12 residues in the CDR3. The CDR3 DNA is TGTGCCAGCAGTGAAGGGGTAAGCGAGCAGTACTTC. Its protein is CASSEGVSEQYF.

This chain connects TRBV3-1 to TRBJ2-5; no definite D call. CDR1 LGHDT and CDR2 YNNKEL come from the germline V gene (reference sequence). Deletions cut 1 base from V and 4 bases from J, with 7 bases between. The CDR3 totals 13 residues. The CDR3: CASSQVTGETQYF. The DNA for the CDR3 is TGTGCCAGCAGCCAAGTGACGGGAGAGACCCAGTACTTC.

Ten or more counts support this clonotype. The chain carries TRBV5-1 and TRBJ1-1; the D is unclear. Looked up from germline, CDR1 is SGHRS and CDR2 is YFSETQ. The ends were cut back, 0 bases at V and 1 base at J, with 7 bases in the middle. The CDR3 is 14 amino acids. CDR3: CASSLEPANTEAFF. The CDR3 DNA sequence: TGCGCCAGCAGCTTGGAACCGGCGAACACTGAAGCTTTCTTT.

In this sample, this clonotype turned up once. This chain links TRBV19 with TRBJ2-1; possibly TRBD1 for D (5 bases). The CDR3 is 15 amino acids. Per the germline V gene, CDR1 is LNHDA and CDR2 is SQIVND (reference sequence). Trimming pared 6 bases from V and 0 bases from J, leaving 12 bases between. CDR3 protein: CASSRDDSSYNEQFF. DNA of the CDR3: TGTGCCAGTAGCAGAGACGACAGCTCCTACAATGAGCAGTTCTTC.